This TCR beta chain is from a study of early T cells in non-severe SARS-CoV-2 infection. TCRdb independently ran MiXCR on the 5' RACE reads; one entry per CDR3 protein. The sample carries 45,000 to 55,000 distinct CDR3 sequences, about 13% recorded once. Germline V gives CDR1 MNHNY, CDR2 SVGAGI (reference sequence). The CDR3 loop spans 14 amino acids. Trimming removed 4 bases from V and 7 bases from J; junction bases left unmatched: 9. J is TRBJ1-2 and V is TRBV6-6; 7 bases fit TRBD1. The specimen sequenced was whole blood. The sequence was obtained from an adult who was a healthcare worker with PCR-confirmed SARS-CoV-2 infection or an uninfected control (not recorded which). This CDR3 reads CASSFTGAAFGYTF. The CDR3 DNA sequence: TGTGCCAGCAGTTTTACAGGGGCGGCCTTTGGCTACACCTTC.